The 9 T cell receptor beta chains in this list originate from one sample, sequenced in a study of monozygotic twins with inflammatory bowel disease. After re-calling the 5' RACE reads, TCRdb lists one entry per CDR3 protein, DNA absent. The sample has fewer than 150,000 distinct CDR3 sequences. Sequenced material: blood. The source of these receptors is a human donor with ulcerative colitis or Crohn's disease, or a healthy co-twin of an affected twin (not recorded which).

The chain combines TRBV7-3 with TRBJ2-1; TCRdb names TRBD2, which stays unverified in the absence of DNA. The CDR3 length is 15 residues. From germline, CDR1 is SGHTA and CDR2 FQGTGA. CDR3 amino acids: CASSLGVGGGNEQFF.

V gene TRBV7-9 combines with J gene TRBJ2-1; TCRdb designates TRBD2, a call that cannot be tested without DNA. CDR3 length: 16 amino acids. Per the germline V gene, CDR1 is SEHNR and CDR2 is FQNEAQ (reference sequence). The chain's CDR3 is CASSPPRALRSNEQFF.

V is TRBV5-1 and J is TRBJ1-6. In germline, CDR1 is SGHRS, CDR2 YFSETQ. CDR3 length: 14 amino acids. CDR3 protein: CASSLAGSNSPLHF. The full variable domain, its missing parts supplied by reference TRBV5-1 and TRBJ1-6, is KAGVTQTPRYLIKTRGQQVTLSCSPISGHRSVSWYQQTPGQGLQFLFEYFSETQRNKGNFPGRFSGRQFSNSRSEMNVSTLELGDSALYLCASSLAGSNSPLHFGNGTRLTVT.

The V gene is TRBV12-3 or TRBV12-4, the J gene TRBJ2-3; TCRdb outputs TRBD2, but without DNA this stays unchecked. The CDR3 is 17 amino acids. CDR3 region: CASRALAGGLGADTQYF.

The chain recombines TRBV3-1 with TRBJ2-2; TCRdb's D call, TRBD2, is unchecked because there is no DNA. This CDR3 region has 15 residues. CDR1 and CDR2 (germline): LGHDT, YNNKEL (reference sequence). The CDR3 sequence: CASSRGGVNTGELFF. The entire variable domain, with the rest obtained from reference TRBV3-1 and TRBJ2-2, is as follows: DTAVSQTPKYLVTQMGNDKSIKCEQNLGHDTMYWYKQDSKKFLKIMFSYNNKELIINETVPNRFSPKSPDKAHLNLHINSLELGDSAVYFCASSRGGVNTGELFFGEGSRLTVL.

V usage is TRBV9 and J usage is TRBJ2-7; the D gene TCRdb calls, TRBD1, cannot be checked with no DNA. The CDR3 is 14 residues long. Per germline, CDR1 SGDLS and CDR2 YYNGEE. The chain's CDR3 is CASSRDRYSYEQYF.

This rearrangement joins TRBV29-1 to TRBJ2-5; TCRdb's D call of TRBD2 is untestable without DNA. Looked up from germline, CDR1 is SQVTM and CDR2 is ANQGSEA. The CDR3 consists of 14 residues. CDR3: CSVASVSRVETQYF.

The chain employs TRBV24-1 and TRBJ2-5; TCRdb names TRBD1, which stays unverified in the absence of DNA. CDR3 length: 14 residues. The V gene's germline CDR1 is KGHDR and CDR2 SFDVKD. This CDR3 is CATSDLPGWETQYF.

The CDR3: CASSVGGGQAIRETQYF. This rearrangement joins TRBV9 to TRBJ2-5; TCRdb reports TRBD1, a call that lacks DNA to check it against. The CDR3 loop spans 17 amino acids. Germline CDR1 is SGDLS and CDR2 is YYNGEE.